This T cell receptor beta chain was sequenced for a study of cytomegalovirus exposure and HLA in healthy donors. Findings and caveats of the study: Per a later analysis, roughly 17,000 TCR beta sequences showed association with HLA alleles at 0.05 false discovery rate.

V was pared by 3 bases and J by 7 bases, with 15 bases between. The CDR3 runs to 15 residues. Germline loops: CDR1 MGHRA, CDR2 YSYEKL. A note on this clone: Its specificity is unknown.

Vbeta (60) and Jbeta (13) primers were used in the PCR. Measured with immunoSEQ multiplex PCR; TCRdb has only the in-frame clones, and not every one. This sample has 85,000 to 100,000 clones; less than 65% occur once, and the top ten carry under 8%. The receptor was derived from a woman aged 25-40 years in good health and CMV-seronegative. Material for sequencing was PBMCs. The chain employs TRBV4-1 and TRBJ1-4, with TRBD1 as a possible D gene (5 bases). CDR3 protein: CASSHPTGGSEKLFF. The CDR3 DNA reads TGCGCCAGCAGCCATCCGACCGGGGGGAGTGAAAAACTGTTTTTT.